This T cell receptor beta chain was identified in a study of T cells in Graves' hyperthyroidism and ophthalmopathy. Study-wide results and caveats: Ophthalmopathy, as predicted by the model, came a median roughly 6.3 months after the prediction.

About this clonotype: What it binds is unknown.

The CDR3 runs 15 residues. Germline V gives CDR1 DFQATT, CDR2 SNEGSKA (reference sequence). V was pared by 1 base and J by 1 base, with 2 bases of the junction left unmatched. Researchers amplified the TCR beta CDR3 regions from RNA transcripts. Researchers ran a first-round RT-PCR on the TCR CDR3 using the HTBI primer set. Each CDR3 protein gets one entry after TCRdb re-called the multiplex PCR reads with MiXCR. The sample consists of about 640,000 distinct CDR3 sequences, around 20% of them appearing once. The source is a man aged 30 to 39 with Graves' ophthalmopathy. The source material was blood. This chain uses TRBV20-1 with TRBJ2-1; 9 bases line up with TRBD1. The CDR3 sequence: CSARGDRASYNEQFF. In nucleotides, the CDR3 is TGCAGTGCTAGAGGGGACAGGGCATCCTACAATGAGCAGTTCTTC.